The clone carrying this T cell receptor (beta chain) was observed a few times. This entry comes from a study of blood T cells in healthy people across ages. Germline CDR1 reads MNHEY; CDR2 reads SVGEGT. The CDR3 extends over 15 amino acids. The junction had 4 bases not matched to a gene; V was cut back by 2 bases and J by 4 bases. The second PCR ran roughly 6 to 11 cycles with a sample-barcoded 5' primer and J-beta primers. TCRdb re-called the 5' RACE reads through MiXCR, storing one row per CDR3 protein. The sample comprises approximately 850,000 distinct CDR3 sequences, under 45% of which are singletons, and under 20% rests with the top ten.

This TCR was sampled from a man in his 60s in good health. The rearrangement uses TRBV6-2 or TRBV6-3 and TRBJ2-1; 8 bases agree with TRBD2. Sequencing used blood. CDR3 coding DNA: TGTGCCAGCAGTTACAGTCCTAGCGGGTACAATGAGCAGTTCTTC. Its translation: CASSYSPSGYNEQFF.